Below are 5 T cell receptor beta chains sequenced from a single sample in a study of T cell responses to AZD1222 COVID-19 vaccine. TCRdb's copy holds only in-frame clones and misses some; the assay was immunoSEQ multiplex PCR. This sample carries about 70,000 clones, approximately 90% of them seen once, and the ten largest clones take 3% to 3.5%. The sample here was peripheral blood, taken 28 days after the second AZD1222 dose. These receptors originate from an adult who received the AZD1222 COVID-19 vaccine.

The J gene is TRBJ1-2, the V gene TRBV9; possibly TRBD1 for D (6 bases). CDR3 size: 14 residues. Trimming pared 3 bases from V and 4 bases from J, leaving 13 bases between. Germline-derived CDR1 and CDR2 are SGDLS and YYNGEE. The CDR3 region is CASSAQGAGYGYTF. In nucleotides, the CDR3 is TGTGCCAGCAGCGCACAGGGAGCTGGCTATGGCTACACCTTC.

The chain uses TRBV18 and TRBJ1-5; maybe TRBD1 (6 bases). This CDR3 is built from 15 residues. Trimming took 2 bases from V and 0 from J, leaving 8 bases between them. Germline V gives CDR1 KGHSH, CDR2 LQKENI. In DNA form, the CDR3 reads TGTGCCAGCTCACCAACAGGGATTAGCAATCAGCCCCAGCATTTT. It yields the protein CASSPTGISNQPQHF.

The chain combines TRBV19 with TRBJ2-7; a weak D match, TRBD2 (5 bases). CDR1 LNHDA and CDR2 SQIVND come from the germline V gene (reference sequence). Deletions cut 9 bases from V and 3 bases from J, with 12 bases between. The CDR3 extends over 12 amino acids. The CDR3 sequence is CASGVVGYEQYF. The DNA of the CDR3 is TGTGCCAGCGGGGTAGTAGGCTACGAGCAGTACTTC.

The V and J genes are TRBV6-1 and TRBJ1-1; D is perhaps TRBD1 (6 bases). Looked up from germline, CDR1 is MNHNS and CDR2 is SASEGT. CDR3 length: 13 residues. The V end lost 1 base, the J end lost 7 bases, and 10 bases lay between the germline ends. This CDR3 is CASSEGGRDEAFF. For the CDR3, the DNA is TGTGCCAGCAGTGAAGGGGGGCGAGATGAAGCTTTCTTT.

The rearrangement links TRBV15 to TRBJ1-2; D is unresolved. Germline values: CDR1 LNHNV, CDR2 YYDKDF (reference sequence). The CDR3 is made up of 13 amino acids. Deletions cut 3 bases from V and 6 bases from J, with 11 bases between. The CDR3 DNA reads as TGTGCCACCAGCAGTTATACTCGCGATGGCTACACCTTC. Protein: CATSSYTRDGYTF. The full variable domain, its missing parts supplied by reference TRBV15 and TRBJ1-2, is DAMVIQNPRYQVTQFGKPVTLSCSQTLNHNVMYWYQQKSSQAPKLLFHYYDKDFNNEADTPDNFQSRRPNTSFCFLDIRSPGLGDTAMYLCATSSYTRDGYTFGSGTRLTVV.